The clone carrying this T cell receptor (beta chain) was recorded at least ten times. Its antigen is as yet unknown. This sample is part of a study of T cell repertoires in cytomegalovirus infection. Background on the study: Recently described HLA-C-restricted plus well-studied HLA-B-restricted CMV epitopes were used.

TCRdb passed the reads through MiXCR, listing each CDR3 protein once. This sample yields 800,000 to 950,000 distinct CDR3 sequences, of which 32% are seen a single time; around an eighth belongs to the top ten. Germline CDR1 and CDR2: SGHTA and FQGTGA. There are 13 residues in the CDR3. The V gene lost 5 bases and the J gene lost 5 bases, with 12 bases spanning the gap. The chain couples TRBV7-3 to TRBJ1-1, with D unclear. This specimen consisted of cultured CD8+ T cells from PBMCs, obtained from culture after CMV antigen stimulation. The clonotype was recovered from a human donor in good health (CMV status not recorded). Some clones in this sample may be carry-over from other donors' samples. In nucleotides, the CDR3 is TGTGCCAGCAGCCCTGGAGGCGGAACTGAAGCTTTCTTT. It is translated as CASSPGGGTEAFF. Looking up the rest from reference TRBV7-3 and TRBJ1-1 gives the full variable domain: GAGVSQTPSNKVTEKGKYVELRCDPISGHTALYWYRQSLGQGPEFLIYFQGTGAADDSGLPNDRFFAVRPEGSVSTLKIQRTERGDSAVYLCASSPGGGTEAFFGQGTRLTVV.